This TCR beta chain was captured in a study of PD-L1 blockade in urothelial cancer. Whole-study context: Patients began atezolizumab, 1,200 mg intravenously every 3 weeks, around 2014.

V lost 10 bases and J lost 4, with 20 bases in between. CDR3 length: 15 residues. Germline V gene lookup returns CDR1 SNHLY and CDR2 FYNNEI. Stated time point: pretreatment peripheral blood. Study outcomes and limitations: Blood clones associated with the tumor expanded more at 3 weeks in durable-benefit patients.

Spiking each PCR with synthetic TCR analog templates was performed. TCRdb's copy holds only in-frame clones and misses some; the assay was immunoSEQ multiplex PCR. Of approximately 90,000 clones detected, 84% appear once; the ten largest clones hold 2% to 2.5%. This clone was observed a single time. Its specificity is unknown. This receptor was taken from a man in his fifties or sixties with urothelial cancer. V is TRBV2 and J is TRBJ2-1; possible D gene TRBD1, 6 bases. The sample here was PBMCs, taken around atezolizumab (anti-PD-L1) treatment. CDR3 residues: CATYSTGLAYNEQFF. Here the CDR3 DNA reads TGTGCCACCTATTCAACAGGGTTGGCATACAATGAGCAGTTCTTC.